The text below deals with one TCR beta chain. Clones were sequenced by immunoSEQ multiplex PCR, and TCRdb holds only the in-frame ones, with some missing. This sample yields roughly 420,000 clones, of which 80% to 90% are seen a single time; 2% to 3% belongs to the top ten. As for treatment: some 20 received Ad26.COV2.S at low or high dose, single or two shots; roughly 5 received placebo; per-sample allocation not given. The study sampled participants on day 63 after the first vaccine or placebo injection. Built on an Ad26 vector, the vaccine expressed Wuhan-strain SARS-CoV-2 spike. The germline V gene encodes CDR1 SGDLS and CDR2 YYNGEE. V dropped 1 base and J dropped 2 bases, with 10 bases sitting between them. CDR3 size: 15 residues. The sample comes from a study of Ad26.COV2.S vaccination and SARS-CoV-2 variants.

The sequence was collected from a person aged 18 to 59 who received the Ad26.COV2.S COVID-19 vaccine or a placebo. V usage is TRBV9 and J usage is TRBJ1-3; D is undetermined. Sequencing used peripheral blood, obtained in a trial of Ad26.COV2.S vaccine versus placebo. This CDR3 is CASSVTSGAGNTIYF. Written as DNA, the CDR3 is TGTGCCAGCAGCGTAACTTCTGGGGCTGGAAACACCATATATTTT. The entire variable domain, with the rest obtained from reference TRBV9 and TRBJ1-3, is as follows: DSGVTQTPKHLITATGQRVTLRCSPRSGDLSVYWYQQSLDQGLQFLIQYYNGEERAKGNILERFSAQQFPDLHSELNLSSLELGDSALYFCASSVTSGAGNTIYFGEGSWLTVV.